Each of the 23 T cell receptor beta chains below was sequenced from the same sample in a study of human T cells and chemical hapten exposure. In TCRdb, the RACE reads were re-called with MiXCR into one record per CDR3 protein. The sample has roughly 69,000 distinct CDR3 sequences, about 9.3% seen once. Time point defined: patch test 2, 6 weeks after DPC sensitization. Treatment meaning: therapeutic diphenylcyclopropenone sensitization with weekly scalp DPC. Source: whole blood, taken in connection with sensitization to the hapten diphenylcyclopropenone (DPC). The receptors shown here come from a woman aged 45-65 years with alopecia areata. Some clones in this sample may be carry-over from other donors' samples.

At least ten counts were recorded for this clonotype. The rearrangement uses TRBV29-1 and TRBJ2-5; 11 bases match TRBD2. The CDR3 has 14 amino acids. Germline V gene data show CDR1 as SQVTM and CDR2 as ANQGSEA. The ends lost 6 bases at V and 5 bases at J; junction bases unmatched: 8. As DNA, the CDR3 is TGCAGCGTCCCGACTAGCGGGATTTCTGAGACCCAGTACTTC. Its translation is CSVPTSGISETQYF.

This clonotype has more than one count but fewer than ten. The CDR3 DNA reads as TGTGCCAGCAGTTTAGCGGCAGCCCCTAACTATGGCTACACCTTC. It specifies CASSLAAAPNYGYTF. The chain recombines TRBV12-3 or TRBV12-4 with TRBJ1-2; no reliable D call. Trimming pared 0 bases from V and 0 bases from J, leaving 8 bases between. This CDR3 is built from 15 residues.

In this sample, this clonotype turned up many times. This sequence joins TRBV3-1 and TRBJ1-5; no reliable D call. Germline CDR1 LGHDT, CDR2 YNNKEL (reference sequence). The CDR3 is 16 amino acids. V was trimmed by 0 bases and J by 0 bases, leaving 9 bases between them. CDR3 DNA sequence: TGTGCCAGCAGCCAAGACACGGGGTATAGCAATCAGCCCCAGCATTTT. Its protein is CASSQDTGYSNQPQHF. The full variable domain, in which reference TRBV3-1 and TRBJ1-5 provide the parts outside the CDR3, is DTAVSQTPKYLVTQMGNDKSIKCEQNLGHDTMYWYKQDSKKFLKIMFSYNNKELIINETVPNRFSPKSPDKAHLNLHINSLELGDSAVYFCASSQDTGYSNQPQHFGDGTRLSIL.

A remark on this clonotype: This clone may be a read error of a much larger clone one base away. The rearrangement uses TRBV7-7 and TRBJ2-5, with 12 bases identical to TRBD2. This CDR3 is 17 amino acids long. Germline loops: CDR1 SSHAT, CDR2 FNYEAQ (reference sequence). The CDR3 protein is CASAPLASGRGLETLYF. The CDR3 region has the DNA TGTGCCAGCGCACCGTTGGCTAGCGGGAGGGGGTTAGAGACCCTGTACTTC. Drawing the rest from reference TRBV7-7 and TRBJ2-5, the complete variable domain is GAGVSQSPRYKVTKRGQDVTLRCDPISSHATLYWYQQALGQGPEFLTYFNYEAQPDKSGLPSDRFSAERPEGSISTLTIQRTEQRDSAMYRCASAPLASGRGLETLYFGPGTRLLVL.

The rearrangement uses TRBV27 and TRBJ1-1, with D uncertain. The CDR3 totals 15 residues. The germline V gene encodes CDR1 MNHEY and CDR2 SMNVEV (reference sequence). V shed 3 bases and J shed 4 bases, with 15 bases lying between them. The DNA of the CDR3 is TGTGCCAGCAGTTTGTTTGGACTTGAGGCCACTGAAGCTTTCTTT. This gives the protein CASSLFGLEATEAFF.

The table lists this clonotype with a few counts. The V and J genes are TRBV12-2 and TRBJ2-1; no DNA check was done on the table's D call, TRBD1. TRBV12-2 is given as a pseudogene. The CDR3 consists of 12 residues. CDR3 region: CASRLTVPEQFF. CDR3 bases: TGTGCAAGTCGCTTGACAGTTCCTGAGCAGTTCTTC.

In this sample, this clonotype turned up many times. V gene TRBV2 combines with J gene TRBJ1-6; possible D gene TRBD1, 6 bases. Germline CDR1 and CDR2: SNHLY and FYNNEI. The V and J ends lost 5 bases and 10 bases respectively, with 15 bases between them. The CDR3 sequence is 14 residues long. CDR3 DNA: TGTGCCAGCAGTCCCCTTTCAGGGGCCTCACCCCTCCACTTT. It codes for CASSPLSGASPLHF.

V gene TRBV20-1 combines with J gene TRBJ1-1; 10 bases map to TRBD1. Germline V gene data show CDR1 as DFQATT and CDR2 as SNEGSKA (reference sequence). There are 14 residues in the CDR3. Losses at the gene ends were 6 bases for V and 4 bases for J; bases not matched to a gene: 8. CDR3 in DNA: TGCAGTGCAGGGACAGGGGATCGGAGCACTGAAGCTTTCTTT. The encoded protein is CSAGTGDRSTEAFF.

This sequence joins TRBV20-1 and TRBJ2-7; 9 bases align to TRBD2. The V segment lost 5 bases and the J segment 5 bases; nucleotides outside the gene matches: 7. The CDR3 length is 13 residues. CDR1 is DFQATT, CDR2 SNEGSKA, per germline (reference sequence). The CDR3 DNA sequence: TGCAGTGCTCTTAGCGGGAGAGGGGACGAGCAGTACTTC. As protein: CSALSGRGDEQYF.

This clonotype was seen at least ten times. V and J are TRBV19 and TRBJ2-6, with D possibly being TRBD1 (6 bases). CDR1 is LNHDA, CDR2 SQIVND, per germline (reference sequence). The CDR3 totals 20 residues. The V gene lost 0 bases and the J gene lost 0 bases, with 18 bases spanning the gap. The CDR3 nucleotides are TGTGCCAGTAGTATAGATTTCCCCACGACAGGAAACTCTGGGGCCAACGTCCTGACTTTC. Translation: CASSIDFPTTGNSGANVLTF.

There are a few counts of this clonotype. The V call is TRBV2, the J call TRBJ2-6; 10 nucleotides match TRBD2. CDR3 size: 18 residues. The germline V gene encodes CDR1 SNHLY and CDR2 FYNNEI. J gave up 0 bases and V 4 bases, and 6 bases lay outside the gene matches. For the CDR3, the DNA is TGTGCCAGCAGTGGGACTAGCGGACTAGTCTCTGGGGCCAACGTCCTGACTTTC. Protein sequence: CASSGTSGLVSGANVLTF.

Concerning this clonotype itself: This may stem from a read error, because a much larger clone lies one nucleotide away. The chain carries TRBV29-1 and TRBJ2-7; 8 bases are a match to TRBD2. V shed 3 bases, J shed 6 bases, and the junction held 7 bases outside the gene matches. This CDR3 region has 13 residues. From germline, CDR1 is SQVTM and CDR2 ANQGSEA. The CDR3 spells CSVEGTRSCEQYF. In DNA, the CDR3 is TGCAGCGTTGAGGGGACTAGAAGTTGCGAGCAGTACTTC.

This clonotype was recorded at least ten times. V and J are TRBV29-1 and TRBJ2-1; D unclear. CDR3 length equals 11 residues. Germline values: CDR1 SQVTM, CDR2 ANQGSEA. V lost 3 bases and J 8 bases, leaving 8 bases between the germline ends. The CDR3 protein is CSVEVSDEQFF. CDR3 DNA: TGCAGCGTTGAGGTGAGCGATGAGCAGTTCTTC.

This clonotype was picked up many times. The V and J genes are TRBV30 and TRBJ2-7; no clear D. Trimming cost V 4 bases and J 0 bases, with 10 bases left between them. Germline values: CDR1 GTSNPN, CDR2 SVGIG (reference sequence). The CDR3 covers 13 residues. CDR3 coding DNA: TGTGCCTGGATCGGACGTAGCTCCTACGAGCAGTACTTC. The encoded protein is CAWIGRSSYEQYF.

J is TRBJ2-1 and V is TRBV7-8, with a weak D call TRBD2 (5 bases). Germline values: CDR1 SGHVS, CDR2 FQNEAQ. Trimming stripped 7 bases from V and 4 bases from J, with 14 bases between. This CDR3 has 14 residues. Here the CDR3 DNA reads TGTGCCAGCAACAACGGACTGGCGTACAATGAGCAGTTCTTC. It yields the protein CASNNGLAYNEQFF.

This clonotype has ten or more counts. J is TRBJ2-2 and V is TRBV5-6, with 14 bases identical to TRBD2. Germline V CDR1 and CDR2: SGHDT, YYEEEE. With V trimmed by 5 bases and J by 7 bases, 7 bases remained unmatched. The CDR3 sequence is 16 residues long. In DNA, the CDR3 is TGTGCCAGCAGAGGGACTAGCGGGAGATTGGGCGGGGAGCTGTTTTTT. Residues: CASRGTSGRLGGELFF. Full variable domain (missing parts from reference TRBV5-6 and TRBJ2-2): DAGVTQSPTHLIKTRGQQVTLRCSPKSGHDTVSWYQQALGQGPQFIFQYYEEEERQRGNFPDRFSGHQFPNYSSELNVNALLLGDSALYLCASRGTSGRLGGELFFGEGSRLTVL.

The table lists this clonotype with many counts. This chain uses TRBV6-2 or TRBV6-3 with TRBJ1-1, with a possible D match to TRBD1 (6 bases). This CDR3 region has 13 residues. Germline CDR1 is MNHEY and CDR2 is SVGEGT. V was clipped by 5 bases and J by 5 bases, with 12 bases between them. The DNA for the CDR3 is TGTGCCAGCAGTAGGGGGGGATGGACTGAAGCTTTCTTT. Translation: CASSRGGWTEAFF.

This clonotype appeared many times. V is TRBV20-1 and J is TRBJ1-2; no firm D call. The CDR3 is made up of 16 amino acids. Germline V CDR1 and CDR2: DFQATT, SNEGSKA (reference sequence). V dropped 0 bases and J dropped 0 bases, with 14 bases sitting between them. The CDR3 DNA is TGCAGTGCTAGAGATCCGGCGAAACCCGCTAACTATGGCTACACCTTC. Its translation is CSARDPAKPANYGYTF.

The chain joins TRBV7-9 to TRBJ2-3, with no clear D. In germline, CDR1 is SEHNR, CDR2 FQNEAQ (reference sequence). V lost 6 bases, J lost 2 bases, and 9 bases lay in between. The CDR3 length is 13 residues. The CDR3 nucleotides read TGTGCCAGCAGGTTGGAAGTCACAGATACGCAGTATTTT. Translating gives CASRLEVTDTQYF.

This clonotype was counted a few times. The chain combines TRBV2 with TRBJ2-7; D gene ambiguous. This CDR3 is built from 12 residues. V lost 0 bases, J lost 5 bases, and 5 bases lay in between. From germline, CDR1 is SNHLY and CDR2 FYNNEI. Written as DNA, the CDR3 is TGTGCCAGCAGTGAAGCGCTTGACGAGCAGTACTTC. Amino acids: CASSEALDEQYF.

The chain couples TRBV19 to TRBJ1-4; 7 nucleotides align to TRBD1. V trimming: 4 bases; J trimming: 3 bases; junction bases outside the gene matches: 2. Germline CDR1 is LNHDA and CDR2 is SQIVND (reference sequence). The CDR3 loop spans 14 amino acids. For the CDR3, the DNA is TGTGCCAGTAGTACCGGACAGGCTAATGAAAAACTGTTTTTT. As protein: CASSTGQANEKLFF.

This clonotype has just a few counts. The genes are TRBV2 and TRBJ1-3; 10 bases align to TRBD1. V shed 8 bases, J shed 4 bases, and the junction held 11 bases outside the gene matches. The CDR3 loop spans 16 amino acids. CDR1 and CDR2 (germline): SNHLY, FYNNEI. As DNA, the CDR3 is TGTGCCAGCGGGGAGCGGGACAGGGGACTCGGAAACACCATATATTTT. Translating gives CASGERDRGLGNTIYF.

This clonotype was found a few times. The chain joins TRBV6-4 to TRBJ2-3; 9 bases map to TRBD2. CDR3 length equals 16 residues. The germline gives CDR1 MRHNA, CDR2 SNTAGT. V lost 3 bases and J lost 5; bases outside the gene matches: 9. The CDR3 sequence: CASSEGEAGGIDTQYF. As DNA, the CDR3 is TGTGCCAGCAGTGAAGGAGAAGCGGGGGGAATAGATACGCAGTATTTT.